The clone carrying this T cell receptor beta chain has ten or more counts. The source of the sample is a study of T-cell memory formation after mild COVID-19. TCR alpha and TCR beta cDNA libraries carrying sample barcodes and UMIs were produced by 5'RACE using constant-segment primers. TCRdb used MiXCR to reprocess the 5' RACE reads, holding one entry per CDR3 protein. The repertoire holds fewer than 250,000 distinct CDR3 sequences, roughly a tenth seen once, with just over 3% in the top ten. V lost 6 bases and J lost 0, with 9 bases in between. Germline CDR1 is MNHEY and CDR2 is SVGAGI. The CDR3 totals 15 residues.

The chain joins TRBV6-5 to TRBJ1-6; a possible D gene is TRBD1 (5 bases). This TCR came from a man aged 18 to 30 who had mild COVID-19 (a few samples of this study predate the infection). Cell type and time point are not known. The sample was PBMCs or a T cell subset sorted from them (not recorded which). CDR3 nucleotide sequence: TGTGCCAGCAGAAGACAGTTCTCCTATAATTCACCCCTCCACTTT. This sequence encodes CASRRQFSYNSPLHF.